This entry lists 27 T cell receptor beta chains sequenced from one sample in a study of identical twins. TCRdb passed the 5' RACE reads through MiXCR, listing each CDR3 protein once. This table has about 700,000 distinct CDR3 sequences, approximately 9% appearing once. This sample also appeared in a second study, on yellow fever vaccine responses in identical twins.

What was sequenced was PBMCs. These receptors were collected from a woman aged 18-29 years in good health.

This clonotype has ten or more counts. The chain has TRBV6-1 and TRBJ1-1; D unclear. CDR1 is MNHNS and CDR2 is SASEGT in the germline V gene. V lost 6 bases and J lost 4, with 12 bases in between. This CDR3 region has 13 residues. The CDR3 loop reads CASSPLVITEAFF. The CDR3 bases are TGTGCCAGCAGCCCCTTGGTGATCACTGAAGCTTTCTTT.

The table lists this clonotype with many counts. The genes are TRBV7-9 and TRBJ2-4; 7 nucleotides agree with TRBD2. Unmatched junction bases numbered 7, after V lost 5 bases and J lost 9 bases. The CDR3 sequence is 13 residues long. From germline, CDR1 is SEHNR and CDR2 FQNEAQ (reference sequence). CDR3 residues: CASSRSGGSIQYF. The CDR3 coding sequence is TGTGCCAGCAGCCGGTCGGGAGGAAGCATTCAGTACTTC.

Many counts were recorded for this clonotype. The chain uses TRBV4-3 and TRBJ2-1, with TRBD2 matching 11 bases. The CDR3 is made up of 15 amino acids. J gave up 3 bases and V 3 bases, and 1 base lay outside the gene matches. CDR1 and CDR2 (germline): LGHNA, YSLEER. CDR3 protein: CASSQGLADYNEQFF. The CDR3 DNA is TGCGCCAGCAGCCAGGGACTAGCGGACTACAATGAGCAGTTCTTC.

Many counts were recorded for this clonotype. This chain connects TRBV24-1 to TRBJ1-2, with 7 bases aligning to TRBD1. The CDR3 sequence is 17 residues long. V was clipped by 3 bases and J by 6 bases; unmatched bases: 15. The germline V gene has CDR1 KGHDR and CDR2 SFDVKD. The DNA for the CDR3 is TGTGCCACCAGTGATGCGACAGGGATATTCTCGGTGGATGGCTACACCTTC. It yields the protein CATSDATGIFSVDGYTF.

In its sample, this clonotype was seen many times. The chain combines TRBV10-3 with TRBJ1-5; 8 bases fit TRBD1. V dropped 6 bases and J dropped 3; count of bases not matched to a gene: 7. Germline V lookup: CDR1 ENHRY, CDR2 SYGVKD. The length of the CDR3 is 15 residues. CDR3 amino acids: CAISPGGQVNQPQHF. The CDR3 nucleotides read TGTGCCATCAGCCCGGGGGGACAGGTCAATCAGCCCCAGCATTTT.

This clonotype was seen repeatedly, ten times or more. The CDR3 region is CASSWTSGGNGADEQFF. Here the CDR3 DNA reads TGTGCCAGCAGCTGGACTAGCGGGGGTAATGGGGCGGATGAGCAGTTCTTC. The chain couples TRBV12-3 or TRBV12-4 to TRBJ2-1; 13 bases are a match to TRBD2. CDR3 length: 17 residues. The J segment lost 8 bases and the V segment lost 6 bases, leaving 13 bases of the junction unmatched.

The table lists this clonotype with many counts. The chain uses TRBV12-3 or TRBV12-4 and TRBJ2-2; the D gene is possibly TRBD1 (6 bases). With 5 bases removed from V and 3 bases from J, the gap between germline ends came to 16 bases. The CDR3 spans 16 residues. The CDR3 coding sequence is TGTGCCAGCAGTCCCCGGACAGTGAGTCACACCGGGGAGCTGTTTTTT. The encoded protein is CASSPRTVSHTGELFF.

The table lists this clonotype with a few counts. The chain employs TRBV20-1 and TRBJ2-1; no firm D call. V was shortened by 3 bases and J by 13 bases, with 13 bases between the two germline ends. The germline V gene encodes CDR1 DFQATT and CDR2 SNEGSKA (reference sequence). This CDR3 region has 11 residues. The CDR3 is CSASPSDIQFF. Written as DNA, the CDR3 is TGCAGTGCTAGTCCGAGTGACATACAGTTCTTC.

This clonotype was observed at least ten times. V usage is TRBV27 and J usage is TRBJ1-2; no reliable D call. From germline, CDR1 is MNHEY and CDR2 SMNVEV (reference sequence). The CDR3 is made up of 11 amino acids. Trimming stripped 8 bases from V and 8 bases from J, with 12 bases between. CDR3 nucleotide sequence: TGTGCCAGCGGTTATTTGGGCGGCTACACCTTC. Translation gives CASGYLGGYTF.

The chain joins TRBV9 to TRBJ1-6; D uncertain. Trimming shortened V by 0 bases and J by 8 bases, and 9 bases separated the two germline ends. The CDR3 contains 14 residues. CDR1 and CDR2 (germline): SGDLS, YYNGEE. The CDR3: CASSVGSGYSPLHF. The CDR3 bases are TGTGCCAGCAGCGTAGGATCCGGGTATTCACCCCTCCACTTT.

This clonotype occurred many times. This chain joins TRBV12-3 or TRBV12-4 and TRBJ2-7, with D possibly matching TRBD1 (6 bases). This CDR3 has 14 residues. The V end lost 1 base, the J end lost 3 bases, and 10 bases lay between the germline ends. The CDR3 loop reads CASSLGDRIYEQYF. The CDR3 DNA is TGTGCCAGCAGTTTAGGAGACAGGATCTACGAGCAGTACTTC.

This clonotype was recorded a few times. The chain combines TRBV19 with TRBJ2-7; 7 bases are a match to TRBD1. After removal of 5 bases from V and 3 bases from J, the junction contained 7 bases not matched to a gene. The CDR3 is 14 residues long. Per the germline V gene, CDR1 is LNHDA and CDR2 is SQIVND (reference sequence). CDR3 amino acids: CASSVPGQHYEQYF. The CDR3 DNA reads as TGTGCCAGTAGTGTCCCGGGACAGCACTACGAGCAGTACTTC.

The chain's CDR3 is CASSPEVQPETQYF. The CDR3 coding sequence is TGTGCCAGCAGCCCAGAGGTACAGCCAGAGACCCAGTACTTC. This chain joins TRBV6-1 and TRBJ2-5; D remains unclear. The CDR3 totals 14 residues. The germline gives CDR1 MNHNS, CDR2 SASEGT. With 6 bases removed from V and 4 bases from J, the gap between germline ends came to 15 bases.

Worth noting for this clonotype: This sequence may be a read error, since a much larger clone differs from it by one base. The V and J genes are TRBV29-1 and TRBJ2-6, with a possible D match to TRBD1 (6 bases). Germline V gene data show CDR1 as SQVTM and CDR2 as ANQGSEA. The length of the CDR3 is 14 residues. For the CDR3, the DNA is TGCAGCGTCGCACAGGGCTCTGTGGCCAACGTCCTGACTTTC. Its translation is CSVAQGSVANVLTF. Based on the CDR3 plus reference TRBV29-1 and TRBJ2-6, the full variable domain is SAVISQKPSRDICQRGTSLTIQCQVDSQVTMMFWYRQQPGQSLTLIATANQGSEATYESGFVIDKFPISRPNLTFSTLTVSNMSPEDSSIYLCSVAQGSVANVLTFGAGSRLTVL.

This clonotype appeared many times. This chain connects TRBV27 to TRBJ2-1; tentatively, D is TRBD1 (6 bases). Germline-derived CDR1 and CDR2 are MNHEY and SMNVEV (reference sequence). Trimming took off 5 bases at V and 6 bases at J, with 14 bases between the two ends. CDR3 size: 14 residues. The CDR3 is CASSPRWGPNEQFF. CDR3 DNA sequence: TGTGCCAGCAGTCCCCGTTGGGGGCCCAATGAGCAGTTCTTC.

DNA of the CDR3: TGTGCCAGCAGCTTAGCCCCATCGGGACCCACAGATACGCAGTATTTT. Translated: CASSLAPSGPTDTQYF. The chain links TRBV7-8 to TRBJ2-3; the D gene could be TRBD1 or TRBD2 (5 bases each). Trimming shortened V by 0 bases and J by 2 bases, and 12 bases separated the two germline ends. Germline V gene lookup returns CDR1 SGHVS and CDR2 FQNEAQ. The CDR3 sequence is 16 residues long.

The chain is built from TRBV5-1 and TRBJ1-1; 7 bases are a match to TRBD1. The CDR3 covers 14 residues. V dropped 3 bases and J dropped 3; count of bases not matched to a gene: 5. Germline lookup yields CDR1 SGHRS and CDR2 YFSETQ. The CDR3 sequence: CASSWGDRDTEAFF. CDR3 in DNA: TGCGCCAGCAGCTGGGGTGACAGGGACACTGAAGCTTTCTTT. Together with reference TRBV5-1 and TRBJ1-1, the CDR3 gives the full variable domain: KAGVTQTPRYLIKTRGQQVTLSCSPISGHRSVSWYQQTPGQGLQFLFEYFSETQRNKGNFPGRFSGRQFSNSRSEMNVSTLELGDSALYLCASSWGDRDTEAFFGQGTRLTVV.

This clonotype was counted a few times. V is TRBV7-2 and J is TRBJ2-7, with 8 bases aligning to TRBD1. Trimming took 5 bases from V and 4 from J; bases not matched to a gene: 13. This CDR3 contains 16 residues. Looked up from germline, CDR1 is SGHTA and CDR2 is FQGNSA. The CDR3 loop is CASSLEPGTGQYEQYF. In nucleotides, the CDR3 is TGTGCCAGCAGCCTTGAACCCGGGACAGGACAGTACGAGCAGTACTTC.

The CDR3 nucleotides are TGTGCCTGGGGCTCTCAGGGGGGTCCCTACGAGCAGTACTTC. Protein sequence: CAWGSQGGPYEQYF. J is TRBJ2-7 and V is TRBV30; possibly TRBD1 for D (7 bases). The CDR3 spans 14 residues. Per germline, CDR1 GTSNPN and CDR2 SVGIG (reference sequence). V dropped 5 bases and J dropped 2 bases, with 16 bases sitting between them.

The V call is TRBV29-1, the J call TRBJ1-2; TRBD1 matches at 7 bases. Looked up from germline, CDR1 is SQVTM and CDR2 is ANQGSEA. CDR3 length: 12 residues. V dropped 5 bases and J dropped 7; count of bases not matched to a gene: 7. The CDR3 protein is CSVLTGMGGYTF. CDR3 DNA: TGCAGCGTTCTGACAGGGATGGGTGGCTACACCTTC.

This clonotype was recorded at least ten times. The chain carries TRBV6-2 or TRBV6-3 and TRBJ1-1, with no clear D. Germline lookup yields CDR1 MNHEY and CDR2 SVGEGT. V gave up 1 base and J gave up 4 bases, with 10 bases separating them. CDR3 length: 14 residues. CDR3 DNA sequence: TGTGCCAGCAGTTACTTTCCTGCGACCACTGAAGCTTTCTTT. Translation: CASSYFPATTEAFF.

The chain has TRBV6-5 and TRBJ2-7; 7 bases match TRBD1. CDR1 and CDR2 (germline): MNHEY, SVGAGI. Losses at the gene ends were 4 bases for V and 5 bases for J; bases not matched to a gene: 11. CDR3 length: 15 amino acids. The chain's CDR3 is CASSWGQNKGDEQYF. The CDR3, as DNA: TGTGCCAGCAGTTGGGGACAGAATAAGGGGGACGAGCAGTACTTC.

V is TRBV4-1 and J is TRBJ1-5; D gene ambiguous. The germline V gene has CDR1 MGHRA and CDR2 YSYEKL. V was shortened by 0 bases and J by 4 bases, with 10 bases between the two germline ends. The CDR3 has 15 residues. CDR3 in amino acids: CASSQDPNGNQPQHF. CDR3 in DNA: TGCGCCAGCAGCCAAGATCCCAACGGTAATCAGCCCCAGCATTTT.

This clonotype has more than one count but fewer than ten. The CDR3 protein is CASSSGPGDLLMNTEAFF. The CDR3 coding sequence is TGTGCCAGCAGTTCGGGGCCCGGGGATCTCCTAATGAACACTGAAGCTTTCTTT. The chain combines TRBV6-5 with TRBJ1-1; a weak D match, TRBD1 (5 bases). The CDR3 loop spans 18 amino acids. Germline lookup yields CDR1 MNHEY and CDR2 SVGAGI. Deletions cut 4 bases from V and 0 bases from J, with 21 bases between.

This clonotype came up a few times. The chain carries TRBV27 and TRBJ2-7, with 8 bases fitting TRBD1. From germline, CDR1 is MNHEY and CDR2 SMNVEV (reference sequence). V lost 6 bases and J lost 4; bases outside the gene matches: 8. The CDR3 runs to 14 residues. CDR3 residues: CASRRQGPQYEQYF. The CDR3 DNA reads as TGTGCCAGCAGACGACAGGGGCCGCAATACGAGCAGTACTTC.

This clonotype has ten or more counts. The CDR3 nucleotides read TGCAGCGTTGAACCCGGCTACACCTTC. Its protein is CSVEPGYTF. The chain uses TRBV29-1 and TRBJ1-2; D unclear. In germline, CDR1 is SQVTM, CDR2 ANQGSEA. V lost 2 bases to trimming and J lost 8 bases, with 3 bases between them. The CDR3 extends over 9 amino acids.

This clonotype has a count of ten or more. The chain combines TRBV11-2 with TRBJ2-1; a weak D match, TRBD1 (6 bases). CDR3 length equals 16 residues. CDR1 and CDR2 (germline): SGHAT, FQNNGV. V dropped 5 bases and J dropped 2 bases, with 16 bases sitting between them. This CDR3 is CASSHLGDITYNEQFF. CDR3 nucleotide sequence: TGTGCCAGCAGCCATTTGGGGGACATTACCTACAATGAGCAGTTCTTC. The whole variable domain, filled in from reference TRBV11-2 and TRBJ2-1, reads EAGVAQSPRYKIIEKRQSVAFWCNPISGHATLYWYQQILGQGPKLLIQFQNNGVVDDSQLPKDRFSAERLKGVDSTLKIQPAKLEDSAVYLCASSHLGDITYNEQFFGPGTRLTVL.